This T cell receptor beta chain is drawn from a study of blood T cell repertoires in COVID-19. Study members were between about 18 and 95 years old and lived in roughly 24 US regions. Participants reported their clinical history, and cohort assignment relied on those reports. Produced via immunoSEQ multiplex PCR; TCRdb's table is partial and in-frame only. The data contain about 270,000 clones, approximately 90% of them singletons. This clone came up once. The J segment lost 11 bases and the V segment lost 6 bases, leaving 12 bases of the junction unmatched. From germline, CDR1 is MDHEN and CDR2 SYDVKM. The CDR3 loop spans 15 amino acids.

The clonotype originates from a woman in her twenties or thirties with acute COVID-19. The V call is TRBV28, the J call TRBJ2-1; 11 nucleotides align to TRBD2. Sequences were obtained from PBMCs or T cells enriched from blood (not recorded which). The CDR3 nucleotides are TGTGCCAGCAGCACCGGGACTAGCGGTCGGACACAGCAGTTCTTC. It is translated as CASSTGTSGRTQQFF. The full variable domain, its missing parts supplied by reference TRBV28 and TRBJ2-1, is DVKVTQSSRYLVKRTGEKVFLECVQDMDHENMFWYRQDPGLGLRLIYFSYDVKMKEKGDIPEGYSVSREKKERFSLILESASTNQTSMYLCASSTGTSGRTQQFFGPGTRLTVL.